This T cell receptor beta chain was captured by sequencing in a study of blood T cell repertoires in COVID-19. Study-wide background: Samples taken during acute and convalescent COVID-19 were collected in the United States, Italy and Spain. Sources were T cells, B-cell-depleted T cells, or PBMCs; the material itself was cDNA or gDNA.

As handled by the study authors: Counts of nucleated cells, estimated from reference gene primer amplification, were obtained. Assay used: immunoSEQ multiplex PCR; TCRdb lists only in-frame clones, some missing. V, J and clone size are those of that table, while D and trimming were read from the DNA. This table holds roughly 120,000 clones, roughly 85% found once. Enrolment of Seattle patients took place during active infection, and they were followed longitudinally. J lost 3 bases, V lost 3 bases, and 8 bases had no gene match. This CDR3 comprises 17 residues. Germline CDR1 and CDR2: SGHRS and YFSETQ.

Sequencing used peripheral blood. The genes are TRBV5-1 and TRBJ2-3; 12 bases are shared with TRBD1. This TCR derives from an elderly woman with COVID-19, enrolled during active disease. DNA of the CDR3: TGCGCCAGCAGCTGGGGGGACAGGGGGCGAGAGACAGATACGCAGTATTTT. It is translated as CASSWGDRGRETDTQYF. Full variable domain (rest looked up from reference TRBV5-1 and TRBJ2-3): KAGVTQTPRYLIKTRGQQVTLSCSPISGHRSVSWYQQTPGQGLQFLFEYFSETQRNKGNFPGRFSGRQFSNSRSEMNVSTLELGDSALYLCASSWGDRGRETDTQYFGPGTRLTVL.